The 10 T cell receptor beta chains below come from one sample, sequenced in a study of T cell responses to AZD1222 COVID-19 vaccine (dated by TCRdb to the early 2020s). Libraries were constructed by the immunoSEQ multiplex PCR assay. TCRdb holds this immuneACCESS table with in-frame rearrangements only. Some clones are missing; in checked studies, unresolved V genes explain under half, and the rest has no known cause. The sample has approximately 180,000 clones on record, just over 90% of them singletons. The ten largest clones add up to 3.6% of the sample. Per the publication, the time point label means: about 28 days (+/-7) after the second vaccine dose. The label giving this sample's treatment or condition can be read as: meningococcal conjugate vaccine given as trial control. The sequences come from peripheral blood, collected 28 days after the second dose of the MenACWY control vaccine. These receptors were taken from an adult who received the MenACWY meningococcal vaccine as a control.

This chain connects TRBV5-6 to TRBJ2-1, with 10 bases identical to TRBD2. Germline assignment: CDR1 SGHDT and CDR2 YYEEEE. The CDR3 covers 15 residues. The V gene end was trimmed by 4 bases and the J gene end by 5 bases; junction bases not matched to a gene: 6. The CDR3 is CASSRSGRKDNEQFF. In nucleotides, the CDR3 is TGTGCCAGCAGCCGTAGCGGGAGGAAGGACAATGAGCAGTTCTTC.

V gene TRBV3-1 (or the pseudogene TRBV3-2) combines with J gene TRBJ1-2; D perhaps matches TRBD1 (5 bases). This CDR3 is built from 17 residues. Germline CDR1 reads LGHDT; CDR2 reads YNNKEL (reference sequence). Trimming removed 4 bases from V and 7 bases from J, with 25 bases in between. The CDR3 here is CASSPPGRWTLSAGYTF. Here the CDR3 DNA reads TGTGCCAGCAGCCCCCCGGGACGGTGGACCTTATCCGCTGGCTACACCTTC.

Here the CDR3 DNA reads TGTGCCAGCAGCCAAGATCACGGAAACACCATATATTTT. Encoded protein: CASSQDHGNTIYF. This chain connects TRBV4-2 to TRBJ1-3; D gene unclear. The germline gives CDR1 LGHNA, CDR2 YNFKEQ. The CDR3 is 13 amino acids. V was trimmed by 0 bases and J by 4 bases, leaving 4 bases between them.

V gene TRBV4-3 combines with J gene TRBJ1-2, with a tentative D call TRBD1 (6 bases). In germline, CDR1 is LGHNA, CDR2 YSLEER. Trimming took 0 bases from V and 3 from J, leaving 17 bases between them. This CDR3 is built from 17 residues. For the CDR3, the DNA is TGCGCCAGCAGCCAAGAAGTAGGTGGGGGGCTCGACTATGGCTACACCTTC. Protein sequence: CASSQEVGGGLDYGYTF.

CDR3 nucleotides: TGTGCCAGCTCACCTGGGACAGGTGCTTCCTACGAGCAGTACTTC. Its protein is CASSPGTGASYEQYF. This chain links TRBV18 with TRBJ2-7, with TRBD1 matching over 8 bases. The V and J ends lost 3 bases and 1 base, in that order; junction bases with no gene match: 5. Germline-derived CDR1 and CDR2 are KGHSH and LQKENI. The CDR3 is 15 residues long.

The chain carries TRBV18 and TRBJ2-4, with D tentatively TRBD1 or TRBD2 (5 bases each). Trimming took 1 base from V and 3 from J, leaving 7 bases between them. CDR1 and CDR2 (germline): KGHSH, LQKENI. The CDR3 loop spans 14 amino acids. CDR3 nucleotide sequence: TGTGCCAGCTCACCACGGGGGTTCAAAAACATTCAGTACTTC. It is translated as CASSPRGFKNIQYF. Supplemented by reference TRBV18 and TRBJ2-4, the full variable domain reads NAGVMQNPRHLVRRRGQEARLRCSPMKGHSHVYWYRQLPEEGLKFMVYLQKENIIDESGMPKERFSAEFPKEGPSILRIQQVVRGDSAAYFCASSPRGFKNIQYFGAGTRLSVL.

The genes are TRBV7-3 and TRBJ2-6; 11 nucleotides agree with TRBD2. The CDR3 is made up of 19 amino acids. The J segment lost 1 base and the V segment lost 4 bases, leaving 9 bases of the junction unmatched. Per the germline V gene, CDR1 is SGHTA and CDR2 is FQGTGA. As DNA, the CDR3 is TGTGCCAGCAGCTCCTCCGGGACTAGCGGACTATCTGGGGCCAACGTCCTGACTTTC. Amino acid sequence: CASSSSGTSGLSGANVLTF.

The genes are TRBV27 and TRBJ1-2, with TRBD1 identical over 9 bases. CDR1 and CDR2 (germline): MNHEY, SMNVEV (reference sequence). There are 15 residues in the CDR3. V lost 3 bases and J lost 8; bases outside the gene matches: 10. This CDR3 reads CASSFSGQGAYGYTF. In DNA, the CDR3 is TGTGCCAGCAGTTTCTCGGGACAGGGCGCCTACGGCTACACCTTC.

J is TRBJ2-5 and V is TRBV6-6, with D possibly called TRBD1 or TRBD2 (5 bases each). The germline V and J ends were trimmed by 5 bases and 4 bases, with 23 bases remaining between them. Per germline, CDR1 MNHNY and CDR2 SVGAGI (reference sequence). This CDR3 spans 17 amino acids. CDR3 residues: CASSPPSLGVGGETQYF. The CDR3, as DNA: TGTGCCAGCAGTCCCCCCTCTCTAGGGGTTGGGGGAGAGACCCAGTACTTC.

The chain is built from TRBV5-1 and TRBJ1-3; D might be TRBD1 (5 bases). The V end lost 4 bases, the J end lost 2 bases, and 13 bases lay between the germline ends. Germline V gene data show CDR1 as SGHRS and CDR2 as YFSETQ. The CDR3 runs 15 residues. CDR3 DNA: TGCGCCAGCAGCACCTCGGACATAACTGGAAACACCATATATTTT. It translates to CASSTSDITGNTIYF.